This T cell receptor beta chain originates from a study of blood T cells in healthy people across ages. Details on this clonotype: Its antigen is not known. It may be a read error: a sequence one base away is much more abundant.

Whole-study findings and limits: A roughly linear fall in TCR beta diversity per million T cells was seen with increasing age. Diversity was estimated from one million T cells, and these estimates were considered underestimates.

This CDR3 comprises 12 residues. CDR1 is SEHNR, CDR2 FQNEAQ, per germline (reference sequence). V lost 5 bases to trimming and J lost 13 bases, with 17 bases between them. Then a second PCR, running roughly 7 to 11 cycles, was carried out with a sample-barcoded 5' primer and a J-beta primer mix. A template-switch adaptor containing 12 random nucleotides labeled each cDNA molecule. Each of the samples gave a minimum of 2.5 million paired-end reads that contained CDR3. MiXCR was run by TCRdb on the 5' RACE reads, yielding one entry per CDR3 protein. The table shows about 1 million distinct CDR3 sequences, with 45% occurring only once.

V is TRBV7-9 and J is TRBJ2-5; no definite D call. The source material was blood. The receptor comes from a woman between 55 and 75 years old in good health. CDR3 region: CASSLPLVDPYF. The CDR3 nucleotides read TGTGCCAGCAGCCTACCCCTAGTTGATCCGTACTTC.